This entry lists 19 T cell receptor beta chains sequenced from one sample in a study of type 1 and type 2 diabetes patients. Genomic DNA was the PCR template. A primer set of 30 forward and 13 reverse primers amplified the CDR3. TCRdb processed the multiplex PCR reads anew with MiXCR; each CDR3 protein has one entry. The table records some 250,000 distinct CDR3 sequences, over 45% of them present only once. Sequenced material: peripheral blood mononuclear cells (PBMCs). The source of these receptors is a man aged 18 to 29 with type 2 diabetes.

CDR3 in DNA: TGTGCCAGCAGTCCCAGGGGAACGGTGGCACCCCTCCACTTT. Encoded protein: CASSPRGTVAPLHF. This chain links TRBV25-1 with TRBJ1-6; a weak D match, TRBD1 (6 bases). The CDR3 covers 14 residues. The V end was cut by 5 bases, the J end by 11 bases, with 16 bases between. Germline lookup yields CDR1 MGHDK and CDR2 SYGVNS.

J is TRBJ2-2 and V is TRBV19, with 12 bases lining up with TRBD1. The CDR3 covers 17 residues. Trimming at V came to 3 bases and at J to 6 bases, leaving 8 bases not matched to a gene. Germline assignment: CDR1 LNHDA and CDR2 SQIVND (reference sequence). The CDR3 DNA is TGTGCCAGTAGTATTCAACCGGGACAGGGGGCCTCCGGGGAGCTGTTTTTT. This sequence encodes CASSIQPGQGASGELFF.

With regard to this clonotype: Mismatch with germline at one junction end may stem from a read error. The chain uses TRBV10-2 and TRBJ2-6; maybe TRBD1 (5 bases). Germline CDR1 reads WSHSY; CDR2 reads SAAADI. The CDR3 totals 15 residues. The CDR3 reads CASSDFSTGANVQTF. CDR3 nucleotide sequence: TGCGCCAGCAGTGATTTCAGCACTGGGGCCAACGTCCAGACTTTC.

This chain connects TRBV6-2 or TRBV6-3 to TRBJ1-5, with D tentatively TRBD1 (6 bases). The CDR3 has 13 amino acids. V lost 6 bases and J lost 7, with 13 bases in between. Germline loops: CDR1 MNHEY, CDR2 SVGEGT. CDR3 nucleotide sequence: TGTGCCAGCAGACAGGGAGTGGACCAGCCCCAGCATTTT. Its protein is CASRQGVDQPQHF.

The CDR3 here is CASSTPGTDRSYEQYF. The CDR3 bases are TGTGCCAGCAGTACCCCGGGGACGGATAGATCCTACGAGCAGTACTTC. The gene calls are TRBV28 and TRBJ2-7; the D gene could be TRBD1 or TRBD2 (5 bases each). This CDR3 contains 16 residues. V was shortened by 5 bases and J by 1 base, with 18 bases between the two germline ends. The V gene's germline CDR1 is MDHEN and CDR2 SYDVKM.

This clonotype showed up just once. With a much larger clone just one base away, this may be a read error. In DNA form, the CDR3 reads TGTGCCAGTAGTATCAGGGGCGGCTACGAGCAGTACTTC. Protein sequence: CASSIRGGYEQYF. The chain links TRBV19 to TRBJ2-7; D might be TRBD1 (6 bases). V was cut by 3 bases and J by 3 bases, with 9 bases left in between. Germline-derived CDR1 and CDR2 are LNHDA and SQIVND (reference sequence). CDR3 length: 13 amino acids.

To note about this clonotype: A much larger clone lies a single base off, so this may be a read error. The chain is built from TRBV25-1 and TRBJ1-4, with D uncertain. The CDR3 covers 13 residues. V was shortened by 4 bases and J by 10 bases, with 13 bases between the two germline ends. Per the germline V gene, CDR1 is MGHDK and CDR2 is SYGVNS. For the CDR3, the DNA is TGTGCCAGCAGTGGAGCGGCAGGACGAAAACTGTTTTTT. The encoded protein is CASSGAAGRKLFF. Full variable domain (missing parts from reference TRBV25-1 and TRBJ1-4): EADIYQTPRYLVIGTGKKITLECSQTMGHDKMYWYQQDPGMELHLIHYSYGVNSTEKGDLSSESTVSRIRTEHFPLTLESARPSHTSQYLCASSGAAGRKLFFGSGTQLSVL.

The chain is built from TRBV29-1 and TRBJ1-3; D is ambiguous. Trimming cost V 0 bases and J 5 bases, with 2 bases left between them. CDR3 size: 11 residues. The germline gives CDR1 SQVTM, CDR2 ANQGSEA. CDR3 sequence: CSVEERNTIYF. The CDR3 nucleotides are TGCAGCGTTGAAGAGCGAAACACCATATATTTT.

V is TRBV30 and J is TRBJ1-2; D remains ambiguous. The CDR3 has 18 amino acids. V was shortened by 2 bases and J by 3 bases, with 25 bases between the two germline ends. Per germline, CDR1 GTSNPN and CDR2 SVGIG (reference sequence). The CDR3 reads CAWSPKIVKTPIHYGYTF. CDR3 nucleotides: TGTGCCTGGAGTCCCAAAATTGTAAAGACACCGATACACTATGGCTACACCTTC.

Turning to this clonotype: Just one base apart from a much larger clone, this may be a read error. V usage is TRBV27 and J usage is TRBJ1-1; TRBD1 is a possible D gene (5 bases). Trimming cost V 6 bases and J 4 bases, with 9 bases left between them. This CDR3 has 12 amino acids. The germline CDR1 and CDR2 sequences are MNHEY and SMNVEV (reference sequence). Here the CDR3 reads CASRGEFTEAFF. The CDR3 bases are TGTGCCAGCAGGGGGGAGTTCACTGAAGCTTTCTTT.

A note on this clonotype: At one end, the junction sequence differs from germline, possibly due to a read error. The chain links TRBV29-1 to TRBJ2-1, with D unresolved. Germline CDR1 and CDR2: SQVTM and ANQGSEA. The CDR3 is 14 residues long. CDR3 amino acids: CSVDQASSYNEQFF. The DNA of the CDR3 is TGCAGCGTTGATCAGGCCTCTTCCTACAATGAGCAGTTCTTT.

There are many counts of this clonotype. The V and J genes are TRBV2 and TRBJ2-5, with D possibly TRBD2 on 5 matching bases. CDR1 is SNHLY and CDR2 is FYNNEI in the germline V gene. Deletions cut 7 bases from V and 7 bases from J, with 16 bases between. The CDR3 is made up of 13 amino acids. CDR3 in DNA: TGTGCCAGCATGGAGGACTCAGGAGGGACCCAGTACTTC. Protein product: CASMEDSGGTQYF.

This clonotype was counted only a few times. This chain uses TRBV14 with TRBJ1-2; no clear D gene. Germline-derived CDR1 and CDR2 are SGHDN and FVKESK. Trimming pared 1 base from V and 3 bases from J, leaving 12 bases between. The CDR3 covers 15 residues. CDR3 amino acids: CASSQVGGIHYGYTF. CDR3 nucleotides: TGTGCCAGCAGCCAAGTCGGTGGGATACACTATGGCTACACCTTC.

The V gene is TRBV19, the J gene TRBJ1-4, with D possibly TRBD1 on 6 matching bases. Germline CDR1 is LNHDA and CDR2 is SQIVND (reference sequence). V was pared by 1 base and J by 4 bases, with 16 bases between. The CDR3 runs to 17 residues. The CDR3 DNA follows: TGTGCCAGTAGTATAGCAGGGGCCGGTGCGCTTAATGAAAAACTGTTTTTT. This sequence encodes CASSIAGAGALNEKLFF. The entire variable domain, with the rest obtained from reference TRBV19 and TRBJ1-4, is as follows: DGGITQSPKYLFRKEGQNVTLSCEQNLNHDAMYWYRQDPGQGLRLIYYSQIVNDFQKGDIAEGYSVSREKKESFPLTVTSAQKNPTAFYLCASSIAGAGALNEKLFFGSGTQLSVL.

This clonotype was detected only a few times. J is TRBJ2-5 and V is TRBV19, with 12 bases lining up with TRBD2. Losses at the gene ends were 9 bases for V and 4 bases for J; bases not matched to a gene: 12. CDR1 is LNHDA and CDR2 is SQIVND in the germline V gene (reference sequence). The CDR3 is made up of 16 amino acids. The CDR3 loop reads CASSSSGLAGGETQYF. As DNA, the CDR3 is TGTGCCAGCAGCTCCTCGGGACTAGCGGGTGGAGAGACCCAGTACTTC.

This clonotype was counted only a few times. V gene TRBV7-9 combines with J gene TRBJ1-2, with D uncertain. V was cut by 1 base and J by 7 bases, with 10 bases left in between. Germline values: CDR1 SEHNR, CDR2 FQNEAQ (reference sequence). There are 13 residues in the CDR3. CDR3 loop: CASSLESSFGYTF. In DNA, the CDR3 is TGTGCCAGCAGCTTAGAGTCTTCCTTTGGCTACACCTTC.

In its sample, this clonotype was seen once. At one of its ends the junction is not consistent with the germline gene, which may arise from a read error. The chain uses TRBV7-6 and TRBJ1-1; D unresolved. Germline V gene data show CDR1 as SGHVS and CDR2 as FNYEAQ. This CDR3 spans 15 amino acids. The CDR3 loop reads CASSLKRSQSTEASF. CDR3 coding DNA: TGTGCCAGCAGCTTAAAGCGCAGCCAGAGCACTGAAGCTTCCTTT.

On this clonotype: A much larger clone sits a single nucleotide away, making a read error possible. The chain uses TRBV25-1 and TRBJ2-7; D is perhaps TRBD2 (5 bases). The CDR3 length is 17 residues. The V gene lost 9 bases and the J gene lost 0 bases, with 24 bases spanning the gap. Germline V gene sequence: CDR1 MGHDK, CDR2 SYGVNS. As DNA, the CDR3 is TGTGCCAGTCGGTCACTCTGGCGGGCAGTGAGCTCCTACGAGCAGTACTTC. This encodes CASRSLWRAVSSYEQYF.

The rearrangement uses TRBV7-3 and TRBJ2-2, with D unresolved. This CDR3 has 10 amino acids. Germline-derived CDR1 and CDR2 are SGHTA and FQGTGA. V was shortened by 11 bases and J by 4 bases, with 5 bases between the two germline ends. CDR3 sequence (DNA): TGTGCCGCCCTCACCGGGGAGCTGTTTTTT. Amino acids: CAALTGELFF.